The 7 T cell receptor beta chains listed next were all sequenced from one sample in a study of T cell responses to AZD1222 COVID-19 vaccine. Assay: immunoSEQ multiplex PCR; the TCRdb copy retains only in-frame clones and omits some. The sample shows about 140,000 clones, roughly 89% of them seen only once. This material consisted of peripheral blood, taken on day 0 of AZD1222 vaccination. The origin of the receptors is an adult in good health.

This clone appeared a single time. The chain employs TRBV2 and TRBJ2-1; 10 positions match TRBD2. The CDR3 has 16 amino acids. V shed 6 bases and J 0 bases; nucleotides not matched to a gene: 5. The germline CDR1 and CDR2 sequences are SNHLY and FYNNEI. The CDR3 region is CASRRLAGGSYNEQFF. The CDR3, as DNA: TGTGCCAGCAGACGACTAGCGGGTGGCTCCTACAATGAGCAGTTCTTC.

The rearrangement uses TRBV3-1 (or the pseudogene TRBV3-2) and TRBJ1-5, with D possibly matching TRBD1 (6 bases). CDR1 and CDR2 from the germline V gene are LGHDT and YNNKEL (reference sequence). The V gene lost 3 bases and the J gene lost 4 bases, with 7 bases spanning the gap. This CDR3 has 13 amino acids. The CDR3 DNA sequence: TGTGCCAGCAGCCATGGACAGAATCAGCCCCAGCATTTT. It encodes CASSHGQNQPQHF.

In nucleotides, the CDR3 is TGTGCCAGCAGCTTCTACAGGGGGATGTTAGACACTGAAGCTTTCTTT. Encoded protein: CASSFYRGMLDTEAFF. V usage is TRBV5-5 and J usage is TRBJ1-1; 8 positions agree with TRBD1. From germline, CDR1 is SGHKS and CDR2 YYEKEE (reference sequence). With 2 bases clipped from V and 3 bases from J, the junction kept 9 bases outside the gene matches. The CDR3 has 16 amino acids.

The V gene is TRBV10-1, the J gene TRBJ1-5; 9 nucleotides align to TRBD1. CDR3 length equals 18 residues. Germline V gene sequence: CDR1 WNHNN, CDR2 SYGVQD (reference sequence). V was clipped by 8 bases and J by 3 bases; unmatched bases: 17. The CDR3 nucleotides read TGCGCCAGCGGAGGCTTTGGACAGGGGACGCAGGACAATCAGCCCCAGCATTTT. Translated, it gives CASGGFGQGTQDNQPQHF.

The chain recombines TRBV28 with TRBJ1-2; possibly TRBD1 for D (6 bases). CDR3 length equals 12 residues. Germline values: CDR1 MDHEN, CDR2 SYDVKM. The germline V and J ends were trimmed by 3 bases and 12 bases, with 14 bases remaining between them. The CDR3 spells CASSFQDRGNTF. CDR3 coding DNA: TGTGCCAGCAGTTTCCAGGACAGAGGCAACACCTTC.

This chain connects TRBV9 to TRBJ1-3; 9 nucleotides align to TRBD1. Per germline, CDR1 SGDLS and CDR2 YYNGEE. The CDR3 length is 17 residues. Unmatched junction bases numbered 11, after V lost 4 bases and J lost 3 bases. The CDR3 DNA sequence: TGTGCCAGCAGCCCCCTGGGGACAGGGCGTAGTGGAAACACCATATATTTT. Residues: CASSPLGTGRSGNTIYF.

The rearrangement joins TRBV2 to TRBJ1-6; D not certain. CDR1 and CDR2 from the germline V gene are SNHLY and FYNNEI. The CDR3 loop spans 17 amino acids. V lost 4 bases and J lost 0, with 13 bases in between. CDR3 DNA sequence: TGTGCCAGCAGTGTGGGCAGGATACGCTCCTATAATTCACCCCTCCACTTT. Its translation: CASSVGRIRSYNSPLHF.